The rows below give T cell receptor beta chains drawn from one sample of a study of shared clonotypes between healthy human individuals. The method was immunoSEQ multiplex PCR; TCRdb's version includes in-frame clones alone and lacks a portion of them. The table lists some 2,500,000 clones, approximately 90% of them singletons, with 0.37% in the top ten. Material for sequencing was naive CD4+ T cells from PBMCs. Receptors were obtained from a man between 18 and 29 years old in good health. Some clones in this sample may be carry-over from other donors' samples. Each CDR3 is given with its conserved first and last residue.

v_call	j_call	cdr3_aa
TRBV5-5	TRBJ2-7	CASSPSSYEQYF
TRBV7-3	TRBJ2-1	CASSPSPSGVGPNEQFF
TRBV7-2	TRBJ2-7	CASSPRTSGRIGEQYF
TRBV28	TRBJ2-7	CASSSTSKYEQYF
TRBV10-3	TRBJ2-5	CAISESGAVETQYF
TRBV2	TRBJ2-3	CASSLTSGRITDTQYF
TRBV7-2	TRBJ2-2	CASSKDHTGELFF
TRBV5-4	TRBJ2-5	CASSPRHQETQYF
TRBV19	TRBJ2-4	CASSPVSTGSIKNIQYF
TRBV4-1	TRBJ1-3	CASSQFASSGNTIYF
TRBV30	TRBJ2-2	CAWMGGNTGELFF
TRBV30	TRBJ2-2	CAWSVGAGDTGELFF
TRBV5-6	TRBJ2-3	CASSLGAPDTQYF
TRBV7-9	TRBJ2-7	CASSPQRDDYEQYF
TRBV10-3	TRBJ2-1	CAISDTGGSYNEQFF
TRBV25-1	TRBJ2-2	CASSDFLGGTGELFF
TRBV7-3	TRBJ2-7	CASSLAGRGYEQYF
TRBV28	TRBJ2-2	CASKTSVSTGELFF
TRBV10-3	TRBJ1-1	CAISEWAVNTEAFF
TRBV4-3	TRBJ1-2	CASSQPGQGYYGYTF
TRBV25-1	TRBJ2-3	CARGGWDRPTDTQYF
TRBV7-9	TRBJ1-5	CASSLGTQGGNQPQHF
TRBV7-4	TRBJ2-7	CASSPKLVPAYEQYF
TRBV9	TRBJ1-1	CASSFNQVENTEAFF
TRBV4-2	TRBJ1-1	CASSATGVTEAFF
TRBV29-1	TRBJ1-2	CSVSGLSDRTGYTF
TRBV5-4	TRBJ1-2	CASSYRQDLHYGYTF
TRBV19	TRBJ1-2	CASPDRDGGYTF
TRBV9	TRBJ2-1	CASSVDGSLYNEQFF
TRBV18	TRBJ2-1	CASSPGRGYNEQFF
TRBV11-3	TRBJ2-5	CASSLSRTGSQETQYF
TRBV5-1	TRBJ1-2	CASSLVGQGPNYGYTF
TRBV5-1	TRBJ2-5	CASSSLAGGNQETQYF
TRBV21-1	TRBJ2-1	CASSNVQDGPLNEQFF
TRBV18	TRBJ2-7	CASSPPGGARSYEQYF
TRBV27	TRBJ1-1	CASSLRGLNTEAFF
TRBV7-9	TRBJ1-4	CASSLASEKLFF
TRBV6-4	TRBJ1-1	CASSPSGQYTEAFF
TRBV7-3	TRBJ2-3	CASSRGLSTDTQYF
TRBV10-3	TRBJ1-1	CAISDQGVMNTEAFF
TRBV27	TRBJ2-7	CASRRGGEQYF
TRBV30	TRBJ1-3	CAWRLQPGNTIYF
TRBV10-3	TRBJ2-3	CAIRPDHNIDTQYF
TRBV5-1	TRBJ2-7	CASSLFKPTYEQYF
TRBV30	TRBJ2-7	CAWSVRRTGALLEQYF
TRBV7-2	TRBJ1-2	CASSSVRQDHGYTF
TRBV7-2	TRBJ1-3	CASSLSGSSGNTIYF
TRBV28	TRBJ2-6	CASRLQGAGANVLTF
TRBV14	TRBJ1-4	CASSQDHFEKLFF
TRBV5-1	TRBJ2-7	CASSLVSGPTYEQYF